The entry that follows covers one TCR beta chain sequence. With 1 base removed from V and 2 bases from J, the gap between germline ends came to 12 bases. The CDR3 spans 15 residues. Germline V gene data show CDR1 as SGHAT and CDR2 as FQNNGV. This entry comes from a study of blood T cell repertoires in COVID-19. Study summary: COVID-19 samples, acute and convalescent, were from the United States, Italy and Spain.

Per the authors' pipeline: Amplification of reference gene primers provided the estimated nucleated cell counts. The repertoire was sequenced with immunoSEQ multiplex PCR; TCRdb's copy has only in-frame clones and lacks some. V and J calls and clone size are given by that table; D and trimming were obtained from the DNA. The sample lists roughly 60,000 clones, 84% seen once, with approximately 5.6% in the top ten. Material: peripheral blood. This TCR was sampled from a woman aged 55-75 years with acute or convalescent COVID-19. The gene calls are TRBV11-2 and TRBJ2-7, with D maybe TRBD2 (6 bases). CDR3 protein: CASSLGASVAYEQYF. DNA of the CDR3: TGTGCCAGCAGCTTAGGGGCTAGCGTGGCCTACGAGCAGTACTTC.